The 15 T cell receptor beta chains below all came from one sample that was sequenced in a study of CD8+ T cells in alopecia areata (dated by TCRdb to about 2018). The sample's time point label, decoded: 4 weeks on oral tofacitinib. The treatment or condition label here, explained by the study, means: oral pan-JAK inhibitor, 5-10 mg twice daily. Receptor libraries were prepared by the immunoSEQ multiplex PCR assay. RNA was extracted from all samples and reverse transcribed into cDNA as template for TCR sequencing. What TCRdb holds here is the immuneACCESS table cut down to in-frame rearrangements. Part of the clones is not present; checked against another copy, under half of the missing clones reflect an unresolved V gene, and the others are unexplained. In this sample the table shows fewer than 150,000 clones, less than 75% of which occur a single time. The ten largest clones represent 25% to 35% of the sample.

This material consisted of CD8+ T cells sorted from blood, taken at week 4, from a patient treated with tofacitinib. The source of these receptors is a human donor with alopecia areata.

This clone appeared a few times. The chain links TRBV9 to TRBJ2-1, with TRBD2 matching over 12 bases. The V gene end was trimmed by 3 bases and the J gene end by 5 bases; junction bases not matched to a gene: 3. Germline values: CDR1 SGDLS, CDR2 YYNGEE. This CDR3 has 15 residues. This chain's CDR3 is CASSATSGGHNEQFF. In DNA form, the CDR3 reads TGTGCCAGCAGCGCAACTAGCGGGGGGCACAATGAGCAGTTCTTC.

This chain uses TRBV7-9 with TRBJ1-2; 7 positions agree with TRBD1. J was trimmed by 0 bases and V by 5 bases; bases with no gene match: 12. This CDR3 has 17 amino acids. Germline V gene data show CDR1 as SEHNR and CDR2 as FQNEAQ (reference sequence). The CDR3 here is CASSPRQGSSPNYGYTF. The CDR3 nucleotides read TGTGCCAGCAGCCCCCGACAGGGCTCCAGCCCTAACTATGGCTACACCTTC.

The rearrangement uses TRBV4-3 and TRBJ1-1; D unresolved. CDR1 is LGHNA, CDR2 YSLEER, per germline. The CDR3 has 15 residues. V dropped 0 bases and J dropped 5 bases, with 13 bases sitting between them. The chain's CDR3 is CASSQDGRRGTEAFF. For the CDR3, the DNA is TGCGCCAGCAGCCAAGATGGCAGGAGAGGGACTGAAGCTTTCTTT.

The chain is built from TRBV27 and TRBJ2-1, with 8 bases matching TRBD2. CDR1 and CDR2 from the germline V gene are MNHEY and SMNVEV (reference sequence). The CDR3 spans 16 residues. Germline trimming cut 5 bases from V and 8 bases from J; bases unmatched to any gene: 14. The CDR3 DNA reads as TGTGCCAGCAGTGCCGCCCCCGGGGGGGCCCGGTATGAGCAGTTCTTC. It is translated as CASSAAPGGARYEQFF.

The chain carries TRBV30 and TRBJ2-5; either TRBD1 or TRBD2 may supply D (6 bases each). Germline V gene data show CDR1 as GTSNPN and CDR2 as SVGIG (reference sequence). This CDR3 comprises 14 residues. V shed 2 bases and J shed 2 bases, with 12 bases lying between them. CDR3 in amino acids: CAWSPTGGQETQYF. The CDR3 coding sequence is TGTGCCTGGAGTCCGACAGGAGGGCAAGAGACCCAGTACTTC.

CDR3 nucleotide sequence: TGCAGCATGGGGCCTGGTGGAATCACAGATACGCAGTATTTT. Its translation is CSMGPGGITDTQYF. The rearrangement uses TRBV29-1 and TRBJ2-3; D may be TRBD1 (5 bases). In germline, CDR1 is SQVTM, CDR2 ANQGSEA. CDR3 length equals 14 residues. Trimming took 8 bases from V and 2 from J, leaving 17 bases between them.

The V and J genes are TRBV2 and TRBJ2-1; D ambiguous. V was clipped by 4 bases and J by 6 bases, with 16 bases between them. Germline V CDR1 and CDR2: SNHLY, FYNNEI. This CDR3 has 15 amino acids. Here the CDR3 reads CASSVGEVPPNEQFF. Written as DNA, the CDR3 is TGTGCCAGCAGTGTGGGTGAGGTACCTCCCAATGAGCAGTTCTTC.

This clone was counted between two and nine times. The J gene is TRBJ2-3, the V gene TRBV9; D is undetermined. The CDR3 is 15 amino acids. Trimming removed 3 bases at V and 2 bases at J, with 13 bases between. Germline CDR1 and CDR2: SGDLS and YYNGEE. The CDR3 region has the DNA TGTGCCAGCAGCGAGGGCCCAGATGACACAGATACGCAGTATTTT. Translation gives CASSEGPDDTDTQYF.

The rearrangement links TRBV23-1 to TRBJ1-5; D not certain. TRBV23-1 is an open reading frame, and its role is uncertain. The CDR3 has 14 amino acids. V shed 3 bases and J shed 3 bases, with 9 bases lying between them. In DNA form, the CDR3 reads TGCGCCAGCAGTCACCCCGGGGTCAATCAGCCCCAGCATTTT. This gives the protein CASSHPGVNQPQHF.

For the CDR3, the DNA is TGTGCCTGGAGTGTACCGGCCTCGGGACGGGACCAAGAGACCCAGTACTTC. It encodes CAWSVPASGRDQETQYF. J is TRBJ2-5 and V is TRBV30; D might be TRBD1 or TRBD2, each matching 5 bases. The V end was cut by 0 bases, the J end by 0 bases, with 17 bases between. This CDR3 has 17 amino acids. Germline CDR1 is GTSNPN and CDR2 is SVGIG (reference sequence).

This sequence joins TRBV5-6 and TRBJ2-7, with a tentative D call TRBD2 (5 bases). The V gene's germline CDR1 is SGHDT and CDR2 YYEEEE. The CDR3 runs to 14 residues. V was clipped by 4 bases and J by 0 bases, with 11 bases between them. CDR3 in amino acids: CASSRGQVSYEQYF. CDR3 bases: TGTGCCAGCAGCCGAGGGCAGGTCTCCTACGAGCAGTACTTC.

The rearrangement uses TRBV30 and TRBJ1-1, with D unclear. Germline V lookup: CDR1 GTSNPN, CDR2 SVGIG (reference sequence). The CDR3 consists of 15 residues. Trimming took 0 bases from V and 1 from J, leaving 12 bases between them. CDR3 region: CAWSVFPTPNTEAFF. CDR3 DNA: TGTGCCTGGAGTGTATTTCCCACGCCGAACACTGAAGCTTTCTTT.

This clone was counted between two and nine times. The chain has TRBV4-3 and TRBJ2-2, with D unclear. The V end was cut by 1 base, the J end by 4 bases, with 10 bases between. This CDR3 region has 15 residues. Germline CDR1 and CDR2: LGHNA and YSLEER. Here the CDR3 DNA reads TGCGCCAGCAGCCAAGTCTTCGATGCCACCGGGGAGCTGTTTTTT. This gives the protein CASSQVFDATGELFF.

V and J are TRBV19 and TRBJ2-1, with D maybe TRBD2 (5 bases). CDR3 size: 11 residues. Trimming removed 5 bases from V and 15 bases from J, with 14 bases in between. Germline V gives CDR1 LNHDA, CDR2 SQIVND (reference sequence). CDR3 DNA sequence: TGTGCCAGTAGTTACGGGGATGATCGGTTCTTC. Encoded protein: CASSYGDDRFF.

V and J are TRBV13 and TRBJ1-6, with a tentative D call TRBD1 (6 bases). The V and J ends lost 3 bases and 8 bases respectively, with 11 bases between them. Germline loops: CDR1 PRHDT, CDR2 FYEKMQ (reference sequence). This CDR3 is built from 14 residues. CDR3 amino acids: CASSFTGNYSPLHF. The DNA of the CDR3 is TGTGCCAGCAGCTTTACAGGGAATTATTCACCCCTCCACTTT. Full variable domain (rest looked up from reference TRBV13 and TRBJ1-6): AAGVIQSPRHLIKEKRETATLKCYPIPRHDTVYWYQQGPGQDPQFLISFYEKMQSDKGSIPDRFSAQQFSDYHSELNMSSLELGDSALYFCASSFTGNYSPLHFGNGTRLTVT.